This TCR beta chain was sequenced during a study of T-cell memory formation after mild COVID-19. Study-level background: TCR clusters mostly belonged to single donors. Regarding the study as a whole: The study found contracting CD4+ clones mainly in CM and EM and contracting CD8+ clones in EMRA. Several responding clones turned up in pre-infection memory, indicating that cross-reactive memory may have taken part.

TCR alpha and TCR beta cDNA libraries carrying sample barcodes and UMIs were produced by 5'RACE using constant-segment primers. TCRdb reprocessed the 5' RACE reads with MiXCR, giving one entry per CDR3 protein. The repertoire holds around 210,000 distinct CDR3 sequences, 9.5% seen once, with 3% to 4.5% in the top ten. This clonotype has just a few counts. The antigen is unknown. This clonotype was obtained from a young man who had mild COVID-19 (a few samples of this study predate the infection). Cell type and time point are not known. Specimen: PBMCs or a T cell subset sorted from them (not recorded which).

The CDR3 DNA is TGTGCCAGCAGCGAGGACAGCACCTACGAGCAGTACGTC. Protein product: CASSEDSTYEQYV. The V call is TRBV7-9, the J call TRBJ2-7, with D perhaps TRBD1 (6 bases). Trimming removed 5 bases from V and 2 bases from J, with 10 bases in between. The CDR3 contains 13 residues. Per germline, CDR1 SEHNR and CDR2 FQNEAQ (reference sequence).